This TCR beta chain was captured in a study of cytomegalovirus exposure and HLA in healthy donors. General observations from the study: Specificity for CMV antigens was confirmed in vitro for a few of the CMV-associated chains. Usually a TCR sequence was rare, but some public TCRs were found in many donors.

TCRdb keeps only in-frame clones here, not all; method: immunoSEQ multiplex PCR. This table holds 150,000 or so clones, about 87% found once. The CDR3 is 16 amino acids. V gave up 6 bases and J gave up 4 bases; unmatched junction bases: 13. Looked up from germline, CDR1 is MGHDK and CDR2 is SYGVNS. Note on this clone: Its antigen is as yet unknown.

The V call is TRBV25-1, the J call TRBJ2-5, with 8 bases that match TRBD2. The sequence came from a woman aged 25 to 45 in good health and CMV-seronegative. Sequenced: PBMCs. The CDR3 coding sequence is TGTGCCAGCAGAAACACACGTCGGGGGGGTGCAGAGACCCAGTACTTC. Protein product: CASRNTRRGGAETQYF.